This entry lists 28 T cell receptor beta chains sequenced from one sample in a study of blood T cell repertoires in COVID-19. This table comes from immunoSEQ multiplex PCR, and its TCRdb copy is limited to in-frame clones, with some not included. The sample records approximately 230,000 clones, 75% to 90% being singletons. Specimen: peripheral blood. These receptors were taken from a man aged 25-45 years who had recovered from COVID-19.

This CDR3 is CASSYGLVEFQETQYF. The CDR3 DNA reads TGTGCCAGCAGTTATGGTCTGGTGGAGTTCCAAGAGACCCAGTACTTC. The J gene is TRBJ2-5, the V gene TRBV27; D ambiguous. Between the trimmed V and J ends, which lost 4 bases and 1 base, there was a span of 16 bases. The CDR3 length is 16 residues. Germline values: CDR1 MNHEY, CDR2 SMNVEV (reference sequence).

The chain combines TRBV19 with TRBJ1-2, with a tentative D call TRBD1 (6 bases). The V gene's germline CDR1 is LNHDA and CDR2 SQIVND (reference sequence). V was pared by 3 bases and J by 2 bases, with 13 bases between. The CDR3 sequence is 15 residues long. The CDR3, as DNA: TGTGCCAGTAGTATCGCCGACAGGACCAACTATGGCTACACCTTC. Its protein is CASSIADRTNYGYTF. The variable domain in full, with the rest retrieved from reference TRBV19 and TRBJ1-2, is DGGITQSPKYLFRKEGQNVTLSCEQNLNHDAMYWYRQDPGQGLRLIYYSQIVNDFQKGDIAEGYSVSREKKESFPLTVTSAQKNPTAFYLCASSIADRTNYGYTFGSGTRLTVV.

J is TRBJ1-2 and V is TRBV13; D is perhaps TRBD1 (6 bases). V lost 5 bases and J 1 base, leaving 17 bases between the germline ends. Germline V gives CDR1 PRHDT, CDR2 FYEKMQ (reference sequence). The CDR3 runs to 16 residues. CDR3 sequence: CASSTRSGTSNYGYTF. In DNA form, the CDR3 reads TGTGCCAGCAGCACACGGAGCGGGACAAGTAACTATGGCTACACCTTC.

This chain links TRBV5-1 with TRBJ2-7; 9 bases match TRBD2. The CDR3 contains 15 residues. CDR1 and CDR2 from the germline V gene are SGHRS and YFSETQ. J gave up 2 bases and V 2 bases, and 5 bases lay outside the gene matches. The CDR3, as DNA: TGCGCCAGCAGCTTAGGACTAGCGCGGACCTACGAGCAGTACTTC. Its protein is CASSLGLARTYEQYF.

The chain has TRBV6-5 and TRBJ2-7; TRBD2 matches at 12 bases. Germline lookup yields CDR1 MNHEY and CDR2 SVGAGI. V lost 8 bases, J lost 2 bases, and 4 bases stayed unmatched. The CDR3 contains 14 residues. CDR3 residues: CASGTSGPTYEQYF. CDR3 bases: TGTGCCAGCGGGACTAGCGGGCCTACCTACGAGCAGTACTTC.

The chain joins TRBV5-5 to TRBJ2-3; D is uncertain. This CDR3 spans 12 amino acids. Trimming took off 4 bases at V and 3 bases at J, with 6 bases between the two ends. Germline V gene data show CDR1 as SGHKS and CDR2 as YYEKEE (reference sequence). CDR3 protein: CASSPQTDTQYF. Here the CDR3 DNA reads TGTGCCAGCAGCCCGCAGACAGATACGCAGTATTTT.

This clone was observed at least ten times. The gene calls are TRBV3-1 (or the pseudogene TRBV3-2) and TRBJ1-4; TRBD1 aligns across 9 bases. This CDR3 is built from 18 residues. V gave up 0 bases and J gave up 4 bases; unmatched junction bases: 9. Per the germline V gene, CDR1 is LGHDT and CDR2 is YNNKEL (reference sequence). The CDR3 region is CASSQDSGTGKYNEKLFF. CDR3 DNA: TGTGCCAGCAGCCAAGATAGCGGGACAGGGAAGTATAATGAAAAACTGTTTTTT.

The chain recombines TRBV7-9 with TRBJ1-6, with a possible D match to TRBD1 (5 bases). Germline lookup yields CDR1 SEHNR and CDR2 FQNEAQ (reference sequence). The CDR3 is 14 residues long. V dropped 4 bases and J dropped 9 bases, with 13 bases sitting between them. As DNA, the CDR3 is TGTGCCAGCAGCTCGGGACCGCGGGGTTCACCCCTCCACTTT. Its translation is CASSSGPRGSPLHF.

The gene calls are TRBV18 and TRBJ2-5, with 7 bases matching TRBD1. The CDR3 is 13 residues long. Germline trimming cut 3 bases from V and 4 bases from J; bases unmatched to any gene: 2. The germline gives CDR1 KGHSH, CDR2 LQKENI. CDR3 bases: TGTGCCAGCTCACCGGGACAGAGAGAGACCCAGTACTTC. Amino acids: CASSPGQRETQYF.

The V and J genes are TRBV7-2 and TRBJ2-3; 7 bases agree with TRBD2. The germline V gene has CDR1 SGHTA and CDR2 FQGNSA. This CDR3 comprises 16 residues. V dropped 5 bases and J dropped 6; count of bases not matched to a gene: 14. The CDR3 loop is CASSPNAGVRGDTQYF. The CDR3 coding sequence is TGTGCCAGCAGCCCAAATGCGGGGGTCCGCGGCGATACGCAGTATTTT.

The V call is TRBV10-3, the J call TRBJ1-2; D is uncertain. Trimming shortened V by 5 bases and J by 5 bases, and 18 bases separated the two germline ends. Germline V gene data show CDR1 as ENHRY and CDR2 as SYGVKD. The CDR3 consists of 15 residues. CDR3 in DNA: TGTGCCATCAGTCCGATACCCGGGGATTTATATGGCTACACCTTC. This codes for CAISPIPGDLYGYTF.

The V and J genes are TRBV28 and TRBJ2-5; TRBD1 agrees at 9 bases. The CDR3 length is 13 residues. The germline V gene encodes CDR1 MDHEN and CDR2 SYDVKM. V dropped 6 bases and J dropped 5; count of bases not matched to a gene: 4. The CDR3 DNA follows: TGTGCCAGCAGCACAGGGGGCAGGGAGACCCAGTACTTC. This translates into CASSTGGRETQYF.

The chain employs TRBV11-3 and TRBJ2-1, with D maybe TRBD1 (5 bases). CDR1 and CDR2 (germline): SGHNT, YENEEA. The CDR3 has 13 amino acids. Trimming took 5 bases from V and 4 from J, leaving 9 bases between them. CDR3 residues: CASSTRQYNEQFF. Here the CDR3 DNA reads TGTGCCAGCAGCACTCGACAGTACAATGAGCAGTTCTTC.

The chain employs TRBV6-5 and TRBJ1-2; weak D call: TRBD1 (5 bases). The CDR3 is made up of 14 amino acids. Trimming removed 6 bases at V and 4 bases at J, with 15 bases between. Germline-derived CDR1 and CDR2 are MNHEY and SVGAGI. In DNA form, the CDR3 reads TGTGCCAGCAGGCCCCAATCGGGGGGCTATGGCTACACCTTC. This encodes CASRPQSGGYGYTF.

This clone showed up just a few times. The chain employs TRBV19 and TRBJ1-2; D remains ambiguous. Germline-derived CDR1 and CDR2 are LNHDA and SQIVND (reference sequence). The CDR3 consists of 12 residues. V lost 5 bases and J 4 bases, leaving 8 bases between the germline ends. The CDR3 DNA reads as TGTGCCAGTAGTTTAGGAGGCTATGGCTACACCTTC. It encodes CASSLGGYGYTF. The variable domain in full, with the rest retrieved from reference TRBV19 and TRBJ1-2, is DGGITQSPKYLFRKEGQNVTLSCEQNLNHDAMYWYRQDPGQGLRLIYYSQIVNDFQKGDIAEGYSVSREKKESFPLTVTSAQKNPTAFYLCASSLGGYGYTFGSGTRLTVV.

This clone showed up just once. The V gene is TRBV6-6, the J gene TRBJ1-1, with D unclear. The V end lost 7 bases, the J end lost 1 base, and 13 bases lay between the germline ends. CDR1 MNHNY and CDR2 SVGAGI come from the germline V gene (reference sequence). The CDR3 is 14 amino acids. For the CDR3, the DNA is TGTGCCAGCACCCGCCGGGAGGGGAACACTGAAGCTTTCTTT. Translation gives CASTRREGNTEAFF.

This chain connects TRBV14 to TRBJ1-1; tentative D call: TRBD1 (5 bases). V was trimmed by 1 base and J by 8 bases, leaving 17 bases between them. Germline V gene sequence: CDR1 SGHDN, CDR2 FVKESK. This CDR3 has 15 residues. The CDR3 sequence: CASSQVGFITGEAFF. The CDR3 DNA is TGTGCCAGCAGCCAAGTGGGGTTCATCACAGGCGAAGCTTTCTTT.

V is TRBV5-1 and J is TRBJ2-5; 8 bases match TRBD2. Germline V gene data show CDR1 as SGHRS and CDR2 as YFSETQ. After removal of 6 bases from V and 5 bases from J, the junction contained 9 bases not matched to a gene. The CDR3 runs to 14 residues. The CDR3 DNA is TGCGCCAGCACCCGGGAGGGGAGAGCGGAGACCCAGTACTTC. As protein: CASTREGRAETQYF.

V is TRBV29-1 and J is TRBJ1-2; 9 nucleotides match TRBD1. Germline V lookup: CDR1 SQVTM, CDR2 ANQGSEA. This CDR3 is built from 14 residues. The junction had 10 bases not matched to a gene; V was cut back by 7 bases and J by 4 bases. The CDR3 loop reads CSDTTGGHGYGYTF. The DNA for the CDR3 is TGCAGCGACACGACAGGGGGGCACGGCTATGGCTACACCTTC.

J is TRBJ2-1 and V is TRBV3-1 (or the pseudogene TRBV3-2); D unclear. Germline V gene sequence: CDR1 LGHDT, CDR2 YNNKEL (reference sequence). This CDR3 contains 12 residues. Deletions cut 0 bases from V and 9 bases from J, with 6 bases between. The CDR3 sequence: CASSQESGEQFF. CDR3 nucleotides: TGTGCCAGCAGCCAAGAATCCGGTGAGCAGTTCTTC.

This clone occurred many times. Mismatch with germline at one junction end may stem from a read error. V usage is TRBV6-1 and J usage is TRBJ1-1, with TRBD1 as a possible D gene (6 bases). From germline, CDR1 is MNHNS and CDR2 SASEGT. The CDR3 contains 13 residues. CDR3 in DNA: TGTGCCAGCAGTGAAGGCAGACAGGTCCCATTCCAGTTT. This translates into CASSEGRQVPFQF.

The chain combines TRBV6-5 with TRBJ2-1; 7 bases line up with TRBD2. CDR1 is MNHEY, CDR2 SVGAGI, per germline. The CDR3 runs to 16 residues. Trimming took 0 bases from V and 9 from J; bases not matched to a gene: 11. DNA of the CDR3: TGTGCCAGCAGTTACTCGAAGTGGCGGGGAGGGGCTGAGCAGTTCTTC. Translated: CASSYSKWRGGAEQFF.

The chain has TRBV7-2 and TRBJ2-7, with 12 nucleotides matching TRBD2. V gave up 2 bases and J gave up 4 bases; unmatched junction bases: 3. Germline V gene data show CDR1 as SGHTA and CDR2 as FQGNSA. CDR3 length equals 15 residues. CDR3 in amino acids: CASSLLAGGKYEQYF. The CDR3, as DNA: TGTGCCAGCAGCTTACTAGCGGGGGGGAAATACGAGCAGTACTTC.

The chain is built from TRBV2 and TRBJ2-1; a possible D gene is TRBD1 (6 bases). CDR1 is SNHLY, CDR2 FYNNEI, per germline. The CDR3 loop spans 12 amino acids. Trimming took 6 bases from V and 7 from J, leaving 10 bases between them. The CDR3 DNA reads TGTGCCAGCAGACAACAGGGAAATGAGCAGTTCTTC. It yields the protein CASRQQGNEQFF.

The chain carries TRBV7-9 and TRBJ1-5; TRBD1 is a possible D gene (5 bases). V was clipped by 4 bases and J by 8 bases, with 9 bases between them. This CDR3 contains 12 residues. CDR1 is SEHNR, CDR2 FQNEAQ, per germline (reference sequence). The CDR3: CASSWGLEPQHF. The CDR3 coding sequence is TGTGCCAGCAGCTGGGGCCTAGAGCCCCAGCATTTT.

This clone showed up just once. The V gene is TRBV6-5, the J gene TRBJ1-1, with 7 nucleotides matching TRBD1. J lost 1 base, V lost 6 bases, and 8 bases had no gene match. The CDR3 contains 15 residues. Germline CDR1 and CDR2: MNHEY and SVGAGI. CDR3 in amino acids: CASSPPGTANTEAFF. CDR3 nucleotides: TGTGCCAGCAGCCCCCCAGGGACAGCGAACACTGAAGCTTTCTTT.

As DNA, the CDR3 is TGTGCCAGCAGCTCCGTTACTACTTCAGACTATGGCTACACCTTC. It encodes CASSSVTTSDYGYTF. J is TRBJ1-2 and V is TRBV7-9; D remains unclear. The length of the CDR3 is 15 residues. Germline CDR1 is SEHNR and CDR2 is FQNEAQ (reference sequence). Trimming stripped 4 bases from V and 3 bases from J, with 15 bases between.

The chain couples TRBV5-1 to TRBJ2-5; 8 nucleotides match TRBD2. The trim removed 1 base at V and 5 bases at J, leaving 10 bases unmatched. The CDR3 runs to 16 residues. The V gene's germline CDR1 is SGHRS and CDR2 YFSETQ. CDR3 residues: CASSLLPGGAGETQYF. Here the CDR3 DNA reads TGCGCCAGCAGCTTGCTGCCCGGGGGGGCCGGGGAGACCCAGTACTTC.